The sequence of this TCR beta chain was determined in a study of Graves' ophthalmopathy and Graves' hyperthyroidism. Study-wide context: Before any treatment, peripheral blood was taken at the initial diagnosis. Notes on the study in general: Appearing in blood as well were most expanded thyroid clonotypes above 0.001 frequency.

Where ophthalmopathy was present, donors had moderate-to-severe activity, CAS ≥3, NOSPECS ≥4 and duration under 3 months. Clinicians diagnosed using symptoms, serum thyroxine, TRAb, thyroid ultrasound and orbital computed tomography. This clonotype showed up just a few times. What it binds is not known. The germline gives CDR1 MGHDK, CDR2 SYGVNS. This CDR3 comprises 20 residues. V dropped 3 bases and J dropped 5; count of bases not matched to a gene: 20. Amplification of TCR beta CDR3 regions used RNA transcripts. A first-round RT-PCR used HTBI primers, followed by a second-round multiplex PCR. TCRdb redid the calling of the multiplex PCR reads with MiXCR, one entry per CDR3 protein. Of about 740,000 distinct CDR3 sequences in the sample, roughly 40% are singletons; the top ten hold about 40%.

J is TRBJ2-2 and V is TRBV25-1; 8 positions match TRBD1. Sequencing used peripheral blood. This sequence was found in an adult man with Graves' ophthalmopathy. The CDR3 region is CASSDLVSGASRQGTGELFF. CDR3 DNA sequence: TGTGCCAGCAGTGATTTGGTCTCGGGCGCCTCAAGACAGGGGACCGGGGAGCTGTTTTTT.